One and the same sample provided the 18 T cell receptor beta chains below, sequenced in a study of T cell repertoires in cytomegalovirus infection. TCRdb analysed the reads with MiXCR anew, one entry per CDR3 protein. The sample holds approximately 770,000 distinct CDR3 sequences; around 29% are singletons and the top ten take around 14%. Antigens for these TCRs are unknown. The sample in question was cultured CD8+ T cells from PBMCs, obtained from culture after CMV antigen stimulation. The receptors were sampled from a human donor in good health (CMV status not recorded). Some clones in this sample may be carry-over from other donors' samples.

In this sample, this clonotype turned up many times. The chain is built from TRBV7-9 and TRBJ2-7; unclear D gene. Germline assignment: CDR1 SEHNR and CDR2 FQNEAQ (reference sequence). The germline V and J ends were trimmed by 4 bases and 4 bases, with 26 bases remaining between them. The CDR3 length is 18 residues. CDR3 sequence: CASSSPLAGSLYPYEQYF. Here the CDR3 DNA reads TGTGCCAGCAGCTCACCCCTCGCCGGTTCCTTGTACCCGTACGAGCAGTACTTC.

This sequence joins TRBV7-2 and TRBJ1-6; a possible D gene is TRBD1 (5 bases). V gave up 5 bases and J gave up 7 bases, with 15 bases separating them. Germline V gene data show CDR1 as SGHTA and CDR2 as FQGNSA. The CDR3 runs 15 residues. In nucleotides, the CDR3 is TGTGCCAGCAGCCCGGGGAGAGACAGAAATTCACCCCTCCACTTT. It translates to CASSPGRDRNSPLHF.

This clonotype appeared a few times. This sequence joins TRBV4-2 and TRBJ2-3; 8 nucleotides match TRBD1. There are 17 residues in the CDR3. Unmatched junction bases numbered 10, after V lost 5 bases and J lost 0 bases. Germline loops: CDR1 LGHNA, CDR2 YNFKEQ. CDR3 residues: CASSTRTGPSSTDTQYF. The CDR3 bases are TGTGCCAGCAGCACCCGGACAGGGCCGTCTAGCACAGATACGCAGTATTTT.

This clonotype came up many times. The chain couples TRBV7-2 to TRBJ2-6, with D possibly matching TRBD1 (5 bases). Per the germline V gene, CDR1 is SGHTA and CDR2 is FQGNSA. This CDR3 comprises 15 residues. The V end was cut by 5 bases, the J end by 0 bases, with 8 bases between. CDR3 residues: CASSHDSSGANVLTF. The CDR3 nucleotides read TGTGCCAGCAGCCACGACAGCTCTGGGGCCAACGTCCTGACTTTC.

The CDR3 region is CASSQDPDNTEAFF. CDR3 bases: TGCGCCAGCAGCCAAGATCCGGATAACACTGAAGCTTTCTTT. This chain links TRBV4-1 with TRBJ1-1; D is unclear. This CDR3 region has 14 residues. The germline V gene has CDR1 MGHRA and CDR2 YSYEKL. With 0 bases removed from V and 2 bases from J, the gap between germline ends came to 7 bases.

The CDR3 loop is CASSPTRDFSNYGYTF. The CDR3 DNA reads as TGTGCCAGTAGTCCGACCAGGGATTTCTCTAACTATGGCTACACCTTC. The chain combines TRBV19 with TRBJ1-2; possible D gene TRBD1, 5 bases. The germline V gene encodes CDR1 LNHDA and CDR2 SQIVND (reference sequence). The V and J ends lost 5 bases and 0 bases respectively, with 16 bases between them. CDR3 size: 16 residues.

This clonotype appeared a few times. The V and J genes are TRBV7-9 and TRBJ1-4; TRBD1 matches at 11 bases. V shed 5 bases, J shed 7 bases, and the junction held 9 bases outside the gene matches. Germline V lookup: CDR1 SEHNR, CDR2 FQNEAQ (reference sequence). This CDR3 is 16 amino acids long. This CDR3 is CASSDPGTGGSEKLFF. The DNA for the CDR3 is TGTGCCAGCAGCGATCCCGGGACAGGGGGGAGTGAAAAACTGTTTTTT.

The V gene is TRBV12-3 or TRBV12-4, the J gene TRBJ2-5, with 9 bases aligning to TRBD1. The ends lost 7 bases at V and 2 bases at J; junction bases unmatched: 5. The CDR3 has 14 amino acids. The CDR3 nucleotides read TGTGCCAGCACCGGGGACAGGGTGCAAGAGACCCAGTACTTC. It specifies CASTGDRVQETQYF.

This clonotype was seen a few times. The chain recombines TRBV7-6 with TRBJ1-1; tentatively, D is TRBD1 (5 bases). This CDR3 has 15 residues. Per germline, CDR1 SGHVS and CDR2 FNYEAQ. Trimming took off 1 base at V and 1 base at J, with 10 bases between the two ends. The CDR3 sequence is CASSLGRRGNTEAFF. CDR3 sequence (DNA): TGTGCCAGCAGCTTAGGCCGGAGGGGGAACACTGAAGCTTTCTTT.

This chain joins TRBV7-6 and TRBJ1-1, with unresolved D. Trimming took 1 base from V and 5 from J, leaving 14 bases between them. The CDR3 is 15 residues long. Germline V gene data show CDR1 as SGHVS and CDR2 as FNYEAQ. The CDR3 DNA sequence: TGTGCCAGCAGCTTAGGGGCAGCCTTGGGAACTGAAGCTTTCTTT. This sequence encodes CASSLGAALGTEAFF.

This clonotype was found once. The chain has TRBV11-2 and TRBJ2-5, with D tentatively TRBD2 (5 bases). The CDR3 length is 15 residues. Germline-derived CDR1 and CDR2 are SGHAT and FQNNGV. Trimming shortened V by 5 bases and J by 4 bases, and 17 bases separated the two germline ends. The CDR3 bases are TGTGCCAGCAGCGCCGGGATTAGGACCCCAGAGACCCAGTACTTC. It yields the protein CASSAGIRTPETQYF.

This rearrangement joins TRBV6-1 to TRBJ2-5, with D possibly matching TRBD1 (5 bases). CDR3 length: 12 residues. V lost 8 bases to trimming and J lost 4 bases, with 11 bases between them. Germline CDR1 is MNHNS and CDR2 is SASEGT. CDR3 protein: CASVGLTETQYF. The CDR3 coding sequence is TGTGCCAGCGTGGGGCTCACAGAGACCCAGTACTTC.

V usage is TRBV5-4 and J usage is TRBJ1-2; 9 bases line up with TRBD1. CDR1 and CDR2 (germline): SGHNT, YYREEE (reference sequence). The V gene end was trimmed by 2 bases and the J gene end by 2 bases; junction bases not matched to a gene: 7. This CDR3 is built from 16 residues. The CDR3 reads CASSFPGQGKNYGYTF. The CDR3 coding sequence is TGTGCCAGCAGCTTTCCGGGACAGGGTAAAAACTATGGCTACACCTTC.

In this sample, this clonotype turned up many times. The rearrangement links TRBV11-2 to TRBJ2-3, with 10 bases identical to TRBD2. Germline V lookup: CDR1 SGHAT, CDR2 FQNNGV. V lost 4 bases to trimming and J lost 5 bases; unmatched junction nucleotides: 9. CDR3 size: 16 residues. CDR3 in DNA: TGTGCCAGCAGCTCCCCCAAGCGGGGGGGGGGAGATACGCAGTATTTT. Amino acids: CASSSPKRGGGDTQYF.

This clonotype appeared a few times. V usage is TRBV27 and J usage is TRBJ2-1, with D unresolved. Germline V gene lookup returns CDR1 MNHEY and CDR2 SMNVEV (reference sequence). V lost 4 bases to trimming and J lost 5 bases, with 9 bases between them. The CDR3 runs to 13 residues. The CDR3: CASSSLRHNEQFF. The CDR3 coding sequence is TGTGCCAGCAGTTCCCTCCGTCACAATGAGCAGTTCTTC.

The chain joins TRBV7-9 to TRBJ2-7; the match to TRBD2 covers 8 bases. V was clipped by 4 bases and J by 7 bases; unmatched bases: 12. The CDR3 consists of 15 residues. Germline CDR1 SEHNR, CDR2 FQNEAQ (reference sequence). As DNA, the CDR3 is TGTGCCAGCAGCTCTCCCTCCTGGATAGCGGGGGAGCAGTACTTC. Protein product: CASSSPSWIAGEQYF.

This clonotype was counted a few times. The gene calls are TRBV27 and TRBJ2-1; D is perhaps TRBD1 (6 bases). Per the germline V gene, CDR1 is MNHEY and CDR2 is SMNVEV (reference sequence). The CDR3 length is 16 residues. V lost 7 bases and J 0 bases, leaving 16 bases between the germline ends. The CDR3 protein is CASTLTGGPSYNEQFF. Written as DNA, the CDR3 is TGTGCCAGCACCCTGACAGGCGGTCCCTCCTACAATGAGCAGTTCTTC.

This clonotype was seen more than once but under ten times. The chain couples TRBV6-2 or TRBV6-3 to TRBJ2-1; D perhaps matches TRBD1 (6 bases). Germline lookup yields CDR1 MNHEY and CDR2 SVGEGT. The V end lost 8 bases, the J end lost 5 bases, and 7 bases lay between the germline ends. The length of the CDR3 is 11 residues. In DNA, the CDR3 is TGTGCCAGCCGGGACAACAATGAGCAGTTCTTC. Its translation: CASRDNNEQFF.